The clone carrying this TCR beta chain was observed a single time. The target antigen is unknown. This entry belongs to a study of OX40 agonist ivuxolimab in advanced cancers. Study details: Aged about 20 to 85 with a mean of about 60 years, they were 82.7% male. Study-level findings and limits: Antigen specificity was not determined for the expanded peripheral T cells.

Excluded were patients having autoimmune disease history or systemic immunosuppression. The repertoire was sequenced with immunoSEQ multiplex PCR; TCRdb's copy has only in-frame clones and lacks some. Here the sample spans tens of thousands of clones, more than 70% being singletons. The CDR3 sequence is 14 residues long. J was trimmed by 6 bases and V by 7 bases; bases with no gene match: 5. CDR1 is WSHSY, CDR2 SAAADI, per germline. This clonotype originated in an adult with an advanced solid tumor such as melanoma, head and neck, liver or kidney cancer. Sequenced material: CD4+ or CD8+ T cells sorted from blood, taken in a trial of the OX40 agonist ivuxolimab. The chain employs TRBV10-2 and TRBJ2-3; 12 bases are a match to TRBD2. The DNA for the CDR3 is TGCGCCAGCACTACTAGCGGGGGGTGGGATACGCAGTATTTT. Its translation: CASTTSGGWDTQYF.